This T cell receptor beta chain came from a study of blood T cell repertoires in COVID-19. Study background: Material from acute and convalescent COVID-19 was sourced from the United States, Italy and Spain. T cells, B-cell-depleted T cells, or PBMCs provided the cDNA or gDNA that served as material.

The CDR3 consists of 14 residues. Germline lookup yields CDR1 SGHDT and CDR2 YYEEEE. Deletions cut 7 bases from V and 2 bases from J, with 16 bases between. In the authors' methods: Quantification of nucleated cells was approximated via reference gene primer amplification. Clones were read by immunoSEQ multiplex PCR, and TCRdb kept only the in-frame ones, dropping some. V and J calls plus clone size are reproduced from that table; the DNA served to infer D and trimming. The sample records tens of thousands of clones, approximately 89% being singletons. The V call is TRBV5-6, the J call TRBJ2-7; possible D gene TRBD2, 5 bases. This TCR was recovered from a man aged 50-59 years with acute or convalescent COVID-19. The specimen sequenced was peripheral blood. In DNA, the CDR3 is TGTGCCAGCGGAGGTCTAGACGGAACCTACGAGCAGTACGTC. This gives the protein CASGGLDGTYEQYV.